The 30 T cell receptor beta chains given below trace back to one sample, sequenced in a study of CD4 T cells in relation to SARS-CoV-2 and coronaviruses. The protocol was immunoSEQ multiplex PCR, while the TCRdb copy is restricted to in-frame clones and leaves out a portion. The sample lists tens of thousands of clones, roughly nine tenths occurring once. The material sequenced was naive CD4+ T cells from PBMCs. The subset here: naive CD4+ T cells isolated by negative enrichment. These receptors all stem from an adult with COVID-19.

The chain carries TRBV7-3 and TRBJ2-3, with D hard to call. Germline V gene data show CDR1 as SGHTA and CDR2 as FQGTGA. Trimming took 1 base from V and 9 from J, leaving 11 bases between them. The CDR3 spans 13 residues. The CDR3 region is CASSLNPWETQYF. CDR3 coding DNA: TGTGCCAGCAGCTTAAACCCTTGGGAAACGCAGTATTTT.

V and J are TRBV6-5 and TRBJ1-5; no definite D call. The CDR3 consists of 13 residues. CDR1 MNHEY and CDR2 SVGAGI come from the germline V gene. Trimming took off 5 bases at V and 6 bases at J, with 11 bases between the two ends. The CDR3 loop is CASSNLRAQPQHF. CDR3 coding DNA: TGTGCCAGCAGTAACCTCAGAGCTCAGCCCCAGCATTTT.

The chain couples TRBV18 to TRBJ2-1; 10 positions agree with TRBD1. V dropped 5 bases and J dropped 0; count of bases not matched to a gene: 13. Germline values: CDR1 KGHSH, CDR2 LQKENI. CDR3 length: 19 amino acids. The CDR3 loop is CASSSSGTGDPSSYNEQFF. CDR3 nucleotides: TGTGCCAGCTCATCTTCCGGGACAGGGGACCCGAGCTCCTACAATGAGCAGTTCTTC.

As DNA, the CDR3 is TGTGCCAGCAGCCAAGGTGCGCTAGCGGGACGTACCACAGATACGCAGTATTTT. Amino acid sequence: CASSQGALAGRTTDTQYF. The V call is TRBV14, the J call TRBJ2-3, with TRBD2 matching over 9 bases. J lost 2 bases, V lost 1 base, and 10 bases had no gene match. The germline CDR1 and CDR2 sequences are SGHDN and FVKESK. This CDR3 contains 18 residues.

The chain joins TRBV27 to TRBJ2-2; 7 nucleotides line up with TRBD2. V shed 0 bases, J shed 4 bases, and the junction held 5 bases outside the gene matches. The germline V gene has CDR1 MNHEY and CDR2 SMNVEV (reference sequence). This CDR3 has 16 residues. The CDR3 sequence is CASSLSAGVSTGELFF. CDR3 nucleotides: TGTGCCAGCAGTTTATCTGCGGGAGTGAGCACCGGGGAGCTGTTTTTT.

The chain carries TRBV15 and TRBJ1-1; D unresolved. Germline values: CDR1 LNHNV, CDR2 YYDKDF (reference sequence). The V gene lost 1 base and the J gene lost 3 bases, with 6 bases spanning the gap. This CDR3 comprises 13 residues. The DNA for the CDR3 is TGTGCCACCAGCAGAGTTTGGGACACTGAAGCTTTCTTT. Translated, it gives CATSRVWDTEAFF.

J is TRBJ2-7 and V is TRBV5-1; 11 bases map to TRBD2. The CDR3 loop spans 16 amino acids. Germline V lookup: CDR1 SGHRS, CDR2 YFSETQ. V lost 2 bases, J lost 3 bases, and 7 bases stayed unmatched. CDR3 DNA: TGCGCCAGCAGCTTCGCCGCCGGGACTAGCGGCTACGAGCAGTACTTC. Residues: CASSFAAGTSGYEQYF. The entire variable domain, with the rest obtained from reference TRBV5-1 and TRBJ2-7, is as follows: KAGVTQTPRYLIKTRGQQVTLSCSPISGHRSVSWYQQTPGQGLQFLFEYFSETQRNKGNFPGRFSGRQFSNSRSEMNVSTLELGDSALYLCASSFAAGTSGYEQYFGPGTRLTVT.

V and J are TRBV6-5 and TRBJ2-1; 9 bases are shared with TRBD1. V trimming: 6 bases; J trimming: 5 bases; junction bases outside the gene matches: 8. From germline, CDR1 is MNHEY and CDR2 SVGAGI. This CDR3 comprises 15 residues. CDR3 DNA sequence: TGTGCCAGCAGGATAAGACAGGGGGAAAACAATGAGCAGTTCTTC. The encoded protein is CASRIRQGENNEQFF.

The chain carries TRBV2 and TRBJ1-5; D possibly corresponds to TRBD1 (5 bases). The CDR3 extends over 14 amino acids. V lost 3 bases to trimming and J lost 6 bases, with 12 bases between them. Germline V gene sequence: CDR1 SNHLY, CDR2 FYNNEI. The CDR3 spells CASSDQGGFQPQHF. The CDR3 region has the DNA TGTGCCAGCAGTGATCAGGGTGGATTTCAGCCCCAGCATTTT.

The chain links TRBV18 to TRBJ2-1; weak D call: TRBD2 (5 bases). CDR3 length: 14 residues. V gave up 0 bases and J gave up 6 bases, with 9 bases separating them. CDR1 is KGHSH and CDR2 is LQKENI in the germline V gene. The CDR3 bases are TGTGCCAGCTCACCACCGGCGGGTTTCAATGAGCAGTTCTTC. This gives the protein CASSPPAGFNEQFF. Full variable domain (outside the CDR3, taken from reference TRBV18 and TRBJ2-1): NAGVMQNPRHLVRRRGQEARLRCSPMKGHSHVYWYRQLPEEGLKFMVYLQKENIIDESGMPKERFSAEFPKEGPSILRIQQVVRGDSAAYFCASSPPAGFNEQFFGPGTRLTVL.

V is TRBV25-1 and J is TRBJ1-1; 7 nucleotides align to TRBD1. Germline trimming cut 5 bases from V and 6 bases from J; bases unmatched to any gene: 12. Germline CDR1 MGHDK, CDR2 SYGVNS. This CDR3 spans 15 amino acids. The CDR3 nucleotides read TGTGCCAGCAGTCCCCTCACAGGGGAAGCGGCTGAAGCTTTCTTT. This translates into CASSPLTGEAAEAFF.

CDR3: CASSRTGRGSTDTQYF. DNA for the CDR3: TGTGCCAGCAGCCGTACCGGGCGGGGGAGCACAGATACGCAGTATTTT. The chain joins TRBV5-4 to TRBJ2-3, with 7 bases aligning to TRBD2. Per the germline V gene, CDR1 is SGHNT and CDR2 is YYREEE (reference sequence). The CDR3 totals 16 residues. V shed 4 bases, J shed 0 bases, and the junction held 8 bases outside the gene matches.

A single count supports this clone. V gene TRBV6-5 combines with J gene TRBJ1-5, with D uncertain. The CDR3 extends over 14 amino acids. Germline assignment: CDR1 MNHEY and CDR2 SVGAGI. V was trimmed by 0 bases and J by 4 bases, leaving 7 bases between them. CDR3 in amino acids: CASSYSRGNQPQHF. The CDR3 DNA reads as TGTGCCAGCAGTTACTCTCGGGGAAATCAGCCCCAGCATTTT.

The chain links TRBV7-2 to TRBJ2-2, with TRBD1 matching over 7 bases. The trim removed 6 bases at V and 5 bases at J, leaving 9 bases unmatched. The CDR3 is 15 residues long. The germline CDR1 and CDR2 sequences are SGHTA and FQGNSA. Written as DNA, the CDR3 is TGTGCCAGCAGGGAAGACAGGGTTCGGACCGGGGAGCTGTTTTTT. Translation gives CASREDRVRTGELFF.

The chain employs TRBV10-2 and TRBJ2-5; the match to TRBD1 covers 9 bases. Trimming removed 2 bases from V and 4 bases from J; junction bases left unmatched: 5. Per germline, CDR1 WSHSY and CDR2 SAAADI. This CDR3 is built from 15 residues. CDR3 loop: CASSEKGQGRETQYF. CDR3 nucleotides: TGCGCCAGCAGTGAGAAGGGACAGGGACGAGAGACCCAGTACTTC.

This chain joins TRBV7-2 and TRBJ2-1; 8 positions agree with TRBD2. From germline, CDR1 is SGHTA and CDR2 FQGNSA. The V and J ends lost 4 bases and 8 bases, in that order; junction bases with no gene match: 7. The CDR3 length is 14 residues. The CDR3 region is CASSSNSGIYEQFF. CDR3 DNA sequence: TGTGCCAGCAGCTCCAATAGCGGGATCTATGAGCAGTTCTTC.

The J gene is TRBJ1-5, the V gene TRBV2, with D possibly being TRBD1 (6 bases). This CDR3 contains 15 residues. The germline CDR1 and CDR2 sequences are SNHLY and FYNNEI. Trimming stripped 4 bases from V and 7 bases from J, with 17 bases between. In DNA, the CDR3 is TGTGCCAGCAGTGCCCTCCAGGGGATAGGCCAGCCCCAGCATTTT. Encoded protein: CASSALQGIGQPQHF.

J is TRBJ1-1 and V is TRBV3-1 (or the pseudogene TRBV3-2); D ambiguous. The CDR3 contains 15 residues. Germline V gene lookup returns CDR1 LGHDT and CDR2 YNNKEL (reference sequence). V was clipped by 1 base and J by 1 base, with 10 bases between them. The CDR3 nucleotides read TGTGCCAGCAGCCAAGCCGTATTTGGGAACACTGAAGCTTTCTTT. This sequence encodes CASSQAVFGNTEAFF.

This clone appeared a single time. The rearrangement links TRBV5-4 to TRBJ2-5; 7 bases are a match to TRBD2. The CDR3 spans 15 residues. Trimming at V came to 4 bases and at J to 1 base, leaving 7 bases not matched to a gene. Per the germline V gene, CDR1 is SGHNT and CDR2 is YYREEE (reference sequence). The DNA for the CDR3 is TGTGCCAGCAGCCCTGGGGGGAGGGGCCAAGAGACCCAGTACTTC. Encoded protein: CASSPGGRGQETQYF.

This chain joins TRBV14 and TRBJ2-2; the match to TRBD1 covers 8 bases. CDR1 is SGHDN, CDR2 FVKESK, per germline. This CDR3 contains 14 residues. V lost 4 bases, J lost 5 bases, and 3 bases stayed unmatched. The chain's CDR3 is CASSRTGWTGELFF. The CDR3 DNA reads TGTGCCAGCAGCCGGACAGGGTGGACCGGGGAGCTGTTTTTT.

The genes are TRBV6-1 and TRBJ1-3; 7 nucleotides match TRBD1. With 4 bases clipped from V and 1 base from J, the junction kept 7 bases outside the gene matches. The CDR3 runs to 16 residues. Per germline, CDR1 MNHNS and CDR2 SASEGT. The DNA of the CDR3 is TGTGCCAGCAGTGGACAGGGCGCGTCGTCTGGAAACACCATATATTTT. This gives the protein CASSGQGASSGNTIYF.

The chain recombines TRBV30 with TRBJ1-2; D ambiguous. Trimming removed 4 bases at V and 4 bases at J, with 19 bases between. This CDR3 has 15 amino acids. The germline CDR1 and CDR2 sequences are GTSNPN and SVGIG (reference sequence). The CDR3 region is CAWMLGRPPSYGYTF. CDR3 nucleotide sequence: TGTGCCTGGATGCTAGGACGGCCGCCTTCCTATGGCTACACCTTC.

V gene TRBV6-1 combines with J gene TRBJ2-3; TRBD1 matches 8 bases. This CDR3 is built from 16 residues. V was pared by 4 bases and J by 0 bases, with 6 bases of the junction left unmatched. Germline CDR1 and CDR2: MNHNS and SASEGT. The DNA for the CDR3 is TGTGCCAGCAGTGGGACGACAGGGGCTAGCACAGATACGCAGTATTTT. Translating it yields CASSGTTGASTDTQYF.

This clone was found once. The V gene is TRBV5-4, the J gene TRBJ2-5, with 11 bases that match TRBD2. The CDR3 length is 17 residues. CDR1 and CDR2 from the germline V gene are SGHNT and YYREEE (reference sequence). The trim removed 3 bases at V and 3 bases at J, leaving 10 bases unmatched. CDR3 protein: CASSSPPGLAEEETQYF. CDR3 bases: TGTGCCAGCAGCTCCCCCCCGGGACTAGCGGAGGAAGAGACCCAGTACTTC. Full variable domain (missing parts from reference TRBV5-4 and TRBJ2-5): ETGVTQSPTHLIKTRGQQVTLRCSSQSGHNTVSWYQQALGQGPQFIFQYYREEENGRGNFPPRFSGLQFPNYSSELNVNALELDDSALYLCASSSPPGLAEEETQYFGPGTRLLVL.

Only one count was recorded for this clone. In DNA form, the CDR3 reads TGTGCCACCAGTGTAACGGGGGCCAACGTCCTGACTTTC. It encodes CATSVTGANVLTF. The chain employs TRBV24-1 and TRBJ2-6; D not certain. Trimming shortened V by 5 bases and J by 4 bases, and 5 bases separated the two germline ends. CDR3 length: 13 amino acids. CDR1 and CDR2 from the germline V gene are KGHDR and SFDVKD.

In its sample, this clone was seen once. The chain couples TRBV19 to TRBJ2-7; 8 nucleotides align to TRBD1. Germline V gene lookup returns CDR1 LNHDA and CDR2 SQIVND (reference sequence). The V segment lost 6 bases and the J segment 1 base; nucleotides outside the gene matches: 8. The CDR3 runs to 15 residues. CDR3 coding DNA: TGTGCCAGTAGCCTTACAGGGGGTGTATCCTACGAGCAGTACTTC. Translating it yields CASSLTGGVSYEQYF.

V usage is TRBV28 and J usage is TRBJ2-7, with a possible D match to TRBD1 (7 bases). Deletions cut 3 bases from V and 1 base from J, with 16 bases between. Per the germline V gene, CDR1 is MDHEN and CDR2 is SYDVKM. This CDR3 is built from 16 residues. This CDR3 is CASSFGGQRPSYEQYF. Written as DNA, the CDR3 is TGTGCCAGCAGTTTCGGGGGACAGCGTCCTTCCTACGAGCAGTACTTC.

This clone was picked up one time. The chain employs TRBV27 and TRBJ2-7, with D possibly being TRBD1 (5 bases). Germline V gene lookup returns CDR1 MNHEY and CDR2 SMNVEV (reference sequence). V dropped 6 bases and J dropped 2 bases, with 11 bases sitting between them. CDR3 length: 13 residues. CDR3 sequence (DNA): TGTGCCAGCAGGGAAGGGGTGACCTACGAGCAGTACTTC. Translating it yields CASREGVTYEQYF.

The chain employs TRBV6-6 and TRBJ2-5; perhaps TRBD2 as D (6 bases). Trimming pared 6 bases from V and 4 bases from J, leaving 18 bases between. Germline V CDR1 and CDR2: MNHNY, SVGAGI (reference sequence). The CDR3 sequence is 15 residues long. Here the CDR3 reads CASRTGRGFGETQYF. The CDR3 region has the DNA TGTGCCAGCAGGACGGGACGGGGGTTTGGAGAGACCCAGTACTTC.

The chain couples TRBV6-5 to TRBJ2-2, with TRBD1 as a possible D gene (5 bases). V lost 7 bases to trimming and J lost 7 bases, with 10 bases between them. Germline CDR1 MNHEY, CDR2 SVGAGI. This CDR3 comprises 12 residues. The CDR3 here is CASNRLGGELFF. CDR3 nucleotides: TGTGCCAGCAACAGGTTGGGCGGGGAGCTGTTTTTT.